The 20 T cell receptor beta chains below come from one sample, sequenced in a study of metastatic and nonmetastatic thyroid tumors. TCRdb re-called the PCR reads via MiXCR. The table includes approximately 31,000 clones, under 20% detected once. There were no patients who had received any treatment before thyroid surgery. Sequencing used blood. The receptors here all came from a female donor with papillary thyroid cancer or a benign thyroid nodule (not recorded which). Some clones in this sample may be carry-over from other donors' samples.

Worth noting for this clone: A read error may be the cause here, since a much bigger clone is one base away. This CDR3 is also generated by other DNA sequences in the sample. The rearrangement uses TRBV20-1 and TRBJ2-1, with 8 bases identical to TRBD2. The V and J ends lost 5 bases and 2 bases, in that order; junction bases with no gene match: 11. The V gene's germline CDR1 is DFQATT and CDR2 SNEGSKA (reference sequence). The CDR3 contains 16 residues. In nucleotides, the CDR3 is TGCAGTGCTCCAGGACTAGCTGGGGGGCCCTACAATGAGCAGTTCTTC. Protein sequence: CSAPGLAGGPYNEQFF.

The sample holds many counts of this clone. This chain joins TRBV30 and TRBJ1-6; maybe TRBD1 (6 bases). The CDR3 contains 13 residues. Germline CDR1 reads GTSNPN; CDR2 reads SVGIG (reference sequence). Between the trimmed V and J ends, which lost 4 bases and 4 bases, there was a span of 8 bases. The CDR3 loop is CAWTGHYNSPLHF. The CDR3 DNA reads TGTGCCTGGACGGGACATTATAATTCACCCCTCCACTTT. The complete variable domain, with remaining parts taken from reference TRBV30 and TRBJ1-6, reads SQTIHQWPATLVQPVGSPLSLECTVEGTSNPNLYWYRQAAGRGLQLLFYSVGIGQISSEVPQNLSASRPQDRQFILSSKKLLLSDSGFYLCAWTGHYNSPLHFGNGTRLTVT.

This chain links TRBV4-1 with TRBJ1-3; 8 nucleotides align to TRBD1. The CDR3 length is 16 residues. The V segment lost 1 base and the J segment 7 bases; nucleotides outside the gene matches: 9. From germline, CDR1 is MGHRA and CDR2 YSYEKL. Here the CDR3 DNA reads TGCGCCAGCAGCCAAGGGGGACAGGTCGTGGGTAACACCATATATTTT. It translates to CASSQGGQVVGNTIYF.

The chain is built from TRBV12-3 or TRBV12-4 and TRBJ1-2; D not resolved. This CDR3 is built from 14 residues. The V gene lost 2 bases and the J gene lost 5 bases, with 12 bases spanning the gap. The CDR3 DNA reads TGTGCCAGCAGTTTAATATCTTTTACTTATGGCTACACCTTC. It translates to CASSLISFTYGYTF.

This clone was seen at least ten times. The chain has TRBV5-6 and TRBJ1-5; no clear D. V was cut by 0 bases and J by 0 bases, with 7 bases left in between. This CDR3 region has 15 residues. Germline V CDR1 and CDR2: SGHDT, YYEEEE. The CDR3 loop reads CASSLEGYSNQPQHF. DNA of the CDR3: TGTGCCAGCAGCTTGGAAGGGTATAGCAATCAGCCCCAGCATTTT. The whole variable domain, filled in from reference TRBV5-6 and TRBJ1-5, reads DAGVTQSPTHLIKTRGQQVTLRCSPKSGHDTVSWYQQALGQGPQFIFQYYEEEERQRGNFPDRFSGHQFPNYSSELNVNALLLGDSALYLCASSLEGYSNQPQHFGDGTRLSIL.

Regarding this clone: This may be a read error: a much more frequent sequence differs by one nucleotide. V usage is TRBV5-1 and J usage is TRBJ2-3; 8 nucleotides match TRBD2. The CDR3 is 18 amino acids. CDR1 and CDR2 from the germline V gene are SGHRS and YFSETQ. In DNA form, the CDR3 reads TGCGCCATCAGCTTGCTGCCCTTCGGCGGGAGGAACACAGATACGCAGTATTTT. Translated, it gives CAISLLPFGGRNTDTQYF.

The rearrangement links TRBV4-3 to TRBJ2-7; a weak D match, TRBD1 (5 bases). Germline CDR1 reads LGHNA; CDR2 reads YSLEER. This CDR3 contains 18 residues. V was trimmed by 0 bases and J by 0 bases, leaving 18 bases between them. CDR3 in amino acids: CASSQDWVGRASSYEQYF. CDR3 nucleotide sequence: TGCGCCAGCAGCCAAGATTGGGTGGGCAGGGCAAGCTCCTACGAGCAGTACTTC.

This clone was counted ten times or more. The chain recombines TRBV30 with TRBJ2-3; D gene uncertain. With 0 bases removed from V and 5 bases from J, the gap between germline ends came to 12 bases. CDR3 length: 14 amino acids. Germline V CDR1 and CDR2: GTSNPN, SVGIG (reference sequence). The CDR3 DNA sequence: TGTGCCTGGAGTGTAAGGCGAGAAGTAGATACGCAGTATTTT. Its translation: CAWSVRREVDTQYF.

This clone was seen repeatedly, ten times or more. The rearrangement joins TRBV2 to TRBJ2-1; 10 positions match TRBD2. The V segment lost 7 bases and the J segment 10 bases; nucleotides outside the gene matches: 7. The CDR3 has 13 amino acids. CDR1 and CDR2 (germline): SNHLY, FYNNEI. CDR3 residues: CASKGLASGEQFF. The CDR3 coding sequence is TGTGCCAGCAAGGGACTAGCGAGCGGGGAGCAGTTCTTC.

This clone occurred a few times. This chain connects TRBV15 to TRBJ2-7, with D perhaps TRBD1 (5 bases). This CDR3 spans 13 amino acids. The ends were cut back, 3 bases at V and 3 bases at J, with 9 bases in the middle. The germline V gene encodes CDR1 LNHNV and CDR2 YYDKDF (reference sequence). The CDR3 bases are TGTGCCACCAGCAGTTCCAGGGACTACGAGCAGTACTTC. It is translated as CATSSSRDYEQYF.

This clone came up many times. The gene calls are TRBV30 and TRBJ2-7, with TRBD1 as a possible D gene (5 bases). The CDR3 totals 11 residues. With 0 bases removed from V and 5 bases from J, the gap between germline ends came to 5 bases. Germline CDR1 is GTSNPN and CDR2 is SVGIG (reference sequence). Written as DNA, the CDR3 is TGTGCCTGGAGTGTAGGGGACGAGCAGTACTTC. Its translation: CAWSVGDEQYF.

This clone was counted ten times or more. V and J are TRBV20-1 and TRBJ2-7; no definite D call. Germline values: CDR1 DFQATT, CDR2 SNEGSKA (reference sequence). The CDR3 spans 13 residues. Trimming took off 6 bases at V and 3 bases at J, with 15 bases between the two ends. CDR3 loop: CSAPWDSDYEQYF. The CDR3 DNA sequence: TGCAGTGCCCCATGGGATAGTGACTACGAGCAGTACTTC.

This clone was found many times. The rearrangement joins TRBV7-8 to TRBJ2-5; 10 bases are a match to TRBD1. The CDR3 covers 13 residues. The germline gives CDR1 SGHVS, CDR2 FQNEAQ. V dropped 5 bases and J dropped 3; count of bases not matched to a gene: 0. The CDR3 here is CASSGQGEETQYF. For the CDR3, the DNA is TGTGCCAGCAGCGGACAGGGGGAAGAGACCCAGTACTTC.

By sample share, this clone is medium-sized. This chain joins TRBV6-1 and TRBJ1-5, with a possible D match to TRBD1 (5 bases). V gave up 1 base and J gave up 6 bases, with 16 bases separating them. The CDR3 has 16 amino acids. Per the germline V gene, CDR1 is MNHNS and CDR2 is SASEGT. Here the CDR3 DNA reads TGTGCCAGCAGTGAAGAGGCAGGGAAGGGCGGTCAGCCCCAGCATTTT. Its translation is CASSEEAGKGGQPQHF.

This clone was recorded many times. The V gene is TRBV28, the J gene TRBJ2-5, with D possibly TRBD1 on 5 matching bases. The length of the CDR3 is 15 residues. Trimming removed 6 bases from V and 0 bases from J, with 14 bases in between. Looked up from germline, CDR1 is MDHEN and CDR2 is SYDVKM. This CDR3 is CASRSRGRYQETQYF. The CDR3 nucleotides read TGTGCCAGCAGGTCAAGGGGTCGGTACCAAGAGACCCAGTACTTC.

By share of the sample, this clone is medium-sized. V usage is TRBV6-5 and J usage is TRBJ2-7, with 7 nucleotides matching TRBD1. Per the germline V gene, CDR1 is MNHEY and CDR2 is SVGAGI. The V and J ends lost 2 bases and 5 bases, in that order; junction bases with no gene match: 9. The CDR3 spans 15 residues. The CDR3, as DNA: TGTGCCAGCAGTTACGCTGACAGGGCCGGCCACGAGCAGTACTTC. Encoded protein: CASSYADRAGHEQYF.

The chain is built from TRBV5-1 and TRBJ1-4; perhaps TRBD1 as D (5 bases). The CDR3 length is 14 residues. Germline V gene lookup returns CDR1 SGHRS and CDR2 YFSETQ. V lost 6 bases and J lost 3, with 12 bases in between. CDR3 sequence: CASNPGLPNEKLFF. As DNA, the CDR3 is TGCGCCAGCAATCCAGGGTTGCCTAATGAAAAACTGTTTTTT.

The table lists this clone with many counts. The rearrangement uses TRBV27 and TRBJ2-3; D not resolved. The germline V and J ends were trimmed by 4 bases and 0 bases, with 8 bases remaining between them. CDR3 length: 14 residues. CDR1 is MNHEY and CDR2 is SMNVEV in the germline V gene (reference sequence). The CDR3 loop reads CASSSRHSTDTQYF. The CDR3 DNA reads TGTGCCAGCAGTTCCAGGCATAGCACAGATACGCAGTATTTT.

This clone has a count of ten or more. The chain employs TRBV7-8 and TRBJ2-5; 7 nucleotides line up with TRBD1. V lost 0 bases to trimming and J lost 1 base; unmatched junction nucleotides: 5. The CDR3 is 16 residues long. CDR1 and CDR2 (germline): SGHVS, FQNEAQ. Here the CDR3 reads CASSLAQSGGQETQYF. The DNA of the CDR3 is TGTGCCAGCAGCTTAGCGCAGTCAGGGGGCCAAGAGACCCAGTACTTC.

This clone was seen at least ten times. The rearrangement joins TRBV6-6 to TRBJ2-2; D unresolved. The CDR3 is 16 residues long. CDR1 and CDR2 (germline): MNHNY, SVGAGI (reference sequence). The V and J ends lost 2 bases and 2 bases respectively, with 12 bases between them. CDR3 in DNA: TGTGCCAGCAGTTACGGTCTGAAGAGTAACACCGGGGAGCTGTTTTTT. Translation: CASSYGLKSNTGELFF.